The 17 T cell receptor beta chains presented below share a single source sample, sequenced in a study of blood T cell repertoires in COVID-19. Some clones are missing from TCRdb's copy, which holds only in-frame ones; the method was immunoSEQ multiplex PCR. The data hold 280,000 or so clones, with approximately 83% observed a single time. The sequenced material came from PBMCs or T cells enriched from blood (not recorded which). These receptor sequences come from a man aged 30 to 45 who had recovered from COVID-19.

This chain links TRBV3-1 (or the pseudogene TRBV3-2) with TRBJ1-3, with D maybe TRBD1 (6 bases). V shed 4 bases and J shed 0 bases, with 10 bases lying between them. The germline V gene has CDR1 LGHDT and CDR2 YNNKEL (reference sequence). The CDR3 contains 15 residues. The CDR3 reads CASSPRGASGNTIYF. CDR3 sequence (DNA): TGTGCCAGCAGCCCTCGGGGGGCCTCTGGAAACACCATATATTTT.

The chain employs TRBV9 and TRBJ2-5; D is possibly TRBD2 (6 bases). V shed 3 bases and J shed 5 bases, with 17 bases lying between them. This CDR3 contains 15 residues. Germline assignment: CDR1 SGDLS and CDR2 YYNGEE. In DNA form, the CDR3 reads TGTGCCAGCAGCGCTGGGGGGAGCCCAAGGGAGACCCAGTACTTC. Translated: CASSAGGSPRETQYF.

The rearrangement uses TRBV4-3 and TRBJ2-2, with D perhaps matching TRBD2 (6 bases). The V end was cut by 3 bases, the J end by 8 bases, with 10 bases between. Germline CDR1 is LGHNA and CDR2 is YSLEER. The length of the CDR3 is 13 residues. CDR3 DNA: TGCGCCAGCAGCCATGTAAGCGGGGGGGAGCTGTTTTTT. It translates to CASSHVSGGELFF.

In its sample, this clone was seen a few times. The V call is TRBV4-1, the J call TRBJ1-1; D is ambiguous. The CDR3 runs to 15 residues. The germline V and J ends were trimmed by 0 bases and 6 bases, with 14 bases remaining between them. Germline V gene lookup returns CDR1 MGHRA and CDR2 YSYEKL. The CDR3 sequence is CASSQDRLRGPEAFF. DNA of the CDR3: TGCGCCAGCAGCCAAGATCGGCTCCGAGGGCCTGAAGCTTTCTTT.

The chain uses TRBV10-3 and TRBJ2-5; 11 positions agree with TRBD1. The V gene end was trimmed by 8 bases and the J gene end by 3 bases; junction bases not matched to a gene: 5. CDR1 ENHRY and CDR2 SYGVKD come from the germline V gene. The CDR3 covers 14 residues. This CDR3 reads CAISRTGGEETQYF. The CDR3 nucleotides read TGTGCCATCTCCCGGACAGGGGGCGAAGAGACCCAGTACTTC.

This clone has a handful of counts. V usage is TRBV2 and J usage is TRBJ1-1; TRBD1 matches at 11 bases. Germline CDR1 reads SNHLY; CDR2 reads FYNNEI. V lost 7 bases and J lost 7; bases outside the gene matches: 8. This CDR3 has 14 residues. The CDR3 spells CASTQDRGQFEAFF. The CDR3 bases are TGTGCCAGCACCCAGGACAGGGGGCAGTTTGAAGCTTTCTTT.

V is TRBV27 and J is TRBJ2-3; 14 bases are a match to TRBD2. The germline V gene encodes CDR1 MNHEY and CDR2 SMNVEV (reference sequence). CDR3 size: 17 residues. J was trimmed by 5 bases and V by 5 bases; bases with no gene match: 9. The CDR3 nucleotides read TGTGCCAGCAGTCCTACACGACTAGCGGGGGGGCGAGATACGCAGTATTTT. It encodes CASSPTRLAGGRDTQYF.

The genes are TRBV5-1 and TRBJ2-2; 7 positions agree with TRBD1. V shed 0 bases and J 3 bases; nucleotides not matched to a gene: 8. The CDR3 sequence is 17 residues long. In germline, CDR1 is SGHRS, CDR2 YFSETQ. CDR3 DNA: TGCGCCAGCAGCTTGGAAACGACAGGGAAGTACACCGGGGAGCTGTTTTTT. Its protein product is CASSLETTGKYTGELFF.

This clone appeared a few times. The rearrangement uses TRBV2 and TRBJ1-1; 8 nucleotides line up with TRBD1. The CDR3 has 14 amino acids. V lost 10 bases, J lost 1 base, and 8 bases stayed unmatched. The germline V gene encodes CDR1 SNHLY and CDR2 FYNNEI. DNA for the CDR3: TGTGCCACCGCGCGACAGGGGTCGAACACTGAAGCTTTCTTT. This codes for CATARQGSNTEAFF.

The chain has TRBV30 and TRBJ2-1; possible D gene TRBD2, 6 bases. The CDR3 consists of 16 residues. V lost 0 bases and J lost 3, with 15 bases in between. Germline-derived CDR1 and CDR2 are GTSNPN and SVGIG (reference sequence). The CDR3 loop is CAWSVPPGGFYNEQFF. The CDR3 DNA follows: TGTGCCTGGAGTGTACCGCCCGGGGGTTTCTACAATGAGCAGTTCTTC.

The genes are TRBV3-1 (or the pseudogene TRBV3-2) and TRBJ1-6, with 9 bases fitting TRBD1. Germline CDR1 and CDR2: LGHDT and YNNKEL (reference sequence). J was trimmed by 9 bases and V by 8 bases; bases with no gene match: 8. The CDR3 is 14 residues long. The CDR3 reads CASAKGTGTSPLHF. In DNA, the CDR3 is TGTGCCAGCGCTAAAGGGACAGGGACTTCACCCCTCCACTTT.

The chain uses TRBV7-2 and TRBJ1-2, with a possible D match to TRBD1 (6 bases). The CDR3 runs to 13 residues. Germline CDR1 is SGHTA and CDR2 is FQGNSA. V was trimmed by 3 bases and J by 5 bases, leaving 10 bases between them. The CDR3 sequence is CASSLSGAYGYTF. Here the CDR3 DNA reads TGTGCCAGCAGCTTGTCAGGGGCGTATGGCTACACCTTC.

V usage is TRBV4-3 and J usage is TRBJ1-6; maybe TRBD1 (6 bases). Trimming cost V 6 bases and J 7 bases, with 10 bases left between them. This CDR3 has 13 residues. Germline CDR1 LGHNA, CDR2 YSLEER. The CDR3 reads CASSQQGNSPLHF. The CDR3 DNA reads as TGCGCCAGCAGTCAACAGGGAAATTCACCCCTCCACTTT.

In its sample, this clone was seen a few times. The chain employs TRBV18 and TRBJ2-5, with D tentatively TRBD2 (7 bases). Looked up from germline, CDR1 is KGHSH and CDR2 is LQKENI. The V and J ends lost 6 bases and 1 base respectively, with 15 bases between them. The CDR3 length is 15 residues. CDR3 bases: TGTGCCAGCTCCCAAGGAGGGGGGGTCCAAGAGACCCAGTACTTC. Its translation is CASSQGGGVQETQYF.

This chain uses TRBV12-3 or TRBV12-4 with TRBJ2-7; unclear D gene. The V end lost 6 bases, the J end lost 4 bases, and 13 bases lay between the germline ends. The CDR3 length is 13 residues. CDR3 DNA: TGTGCCAGCAGGTCTAGTGGAGCTTACGAGCAGTACTTC. Its translation is CASRSSGAYEQYF.

The chain employs TRBV19 and TRBJ1-3; maybe TRBD1 (6 bases). This CDR3 contains 16 residues. The germline V and J ends were trimmed by 3 bases and 2 bases, with 14 bases remaining between them. Germline V gene sequence: CDR1 LNHDA, CDR2 SQIVND (reference sequence). In DNA, the CDR3 is TGTGCCAGTAGTATTTTAGCAGGGGCGCCTGGAAACACCATATATTTT. Its protein product is CASSILAGAPGNTIYF.

This chain joins TRBV18 and TRBJ1-2; 7 bases agree with TRBD1. After removal of 2 bases from V and 7 bases from J, the junction contained 10 bases not matched to a gene. Germline CDR1 KGHSH, CDR2 LQKENI. This CDR3 has 15 residues. The CDR3, as DNA: TGTGCCAGCTCACCAATTAGGGGGCCGGAATTTGGCTACACCTTC. Protein sequence: CASSPIRGPEFGYTF.